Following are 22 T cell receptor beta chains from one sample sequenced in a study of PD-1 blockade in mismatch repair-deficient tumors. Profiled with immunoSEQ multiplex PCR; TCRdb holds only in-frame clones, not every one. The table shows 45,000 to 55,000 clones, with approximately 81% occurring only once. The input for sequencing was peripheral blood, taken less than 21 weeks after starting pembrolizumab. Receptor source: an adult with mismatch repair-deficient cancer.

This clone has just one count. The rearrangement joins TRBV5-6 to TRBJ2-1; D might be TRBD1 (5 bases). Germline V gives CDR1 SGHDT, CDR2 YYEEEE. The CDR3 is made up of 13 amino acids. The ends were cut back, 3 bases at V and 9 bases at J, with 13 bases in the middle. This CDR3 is CASSYQGVGEQFF. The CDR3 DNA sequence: TGTGCCAGCAGCTACCAAGGGGTCGGTGAGCAGTTCTTC.

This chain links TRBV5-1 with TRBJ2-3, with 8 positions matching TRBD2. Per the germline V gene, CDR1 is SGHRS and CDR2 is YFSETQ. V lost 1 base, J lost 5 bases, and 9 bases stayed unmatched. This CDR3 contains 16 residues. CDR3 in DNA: TGCGCCAGCAGCTTGTGGGCTAGCGGGTCGGGAGATACGCAGTATTTT. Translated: CASSLWASGSGDTQYF.

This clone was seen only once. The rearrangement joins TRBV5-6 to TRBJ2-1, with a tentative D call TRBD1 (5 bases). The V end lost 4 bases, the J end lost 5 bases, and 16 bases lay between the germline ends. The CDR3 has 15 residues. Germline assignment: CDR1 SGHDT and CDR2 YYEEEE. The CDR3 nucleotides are TGTGCCAGCAGCCGATGGGGCCTACAAAACAATGAGCAGTTCTTC. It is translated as CASSRWGLQNNEQFF.

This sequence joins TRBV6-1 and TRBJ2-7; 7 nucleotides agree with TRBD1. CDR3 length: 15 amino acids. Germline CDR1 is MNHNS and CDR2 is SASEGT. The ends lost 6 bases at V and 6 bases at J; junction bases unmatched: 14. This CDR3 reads CASSGWTGMGLEQYF. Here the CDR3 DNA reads TGTGCCAGCAGCGGATGGACAGGAATGGGGCTCGAGCAGTACTTC.

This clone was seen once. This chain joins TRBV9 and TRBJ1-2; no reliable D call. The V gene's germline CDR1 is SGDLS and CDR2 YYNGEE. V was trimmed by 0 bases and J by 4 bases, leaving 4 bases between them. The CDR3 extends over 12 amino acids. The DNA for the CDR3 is TGTGCCAGCAGCGTAGGCAGCTATGGCTACACCTTC. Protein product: CASSVGSYGYTF.

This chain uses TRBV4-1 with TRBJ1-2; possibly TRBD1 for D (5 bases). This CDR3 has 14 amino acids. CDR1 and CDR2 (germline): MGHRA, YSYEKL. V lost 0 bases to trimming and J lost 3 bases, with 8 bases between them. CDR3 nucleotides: TGCGCCAGCAGCCAAGATAGGGGAGACTATGGCTACACCTTC. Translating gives CASSQDRGDYGYTF.

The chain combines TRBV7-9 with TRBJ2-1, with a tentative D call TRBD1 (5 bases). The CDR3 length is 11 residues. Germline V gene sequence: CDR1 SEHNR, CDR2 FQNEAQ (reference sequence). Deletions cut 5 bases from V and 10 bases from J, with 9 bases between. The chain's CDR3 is CASSLNREQFF. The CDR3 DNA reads TGTGCCAGCAGCCTAAACAGGGAGCAGTTCTTC.

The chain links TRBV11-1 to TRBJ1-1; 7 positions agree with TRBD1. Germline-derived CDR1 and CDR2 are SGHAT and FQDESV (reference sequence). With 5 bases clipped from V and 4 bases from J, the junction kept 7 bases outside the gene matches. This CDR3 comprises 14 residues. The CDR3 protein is CASSVPGQFTEAFF. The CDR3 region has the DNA TGTGCCAGCAGCGTCCCGGGACAGTTCACTGAAGCTTTCTTT. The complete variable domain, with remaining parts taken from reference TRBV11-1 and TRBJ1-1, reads EAEVAQSPRYKITEKSQAVAFWCDPISGHATLYWYRQILGQGPELLVQFQDESVVDDSQLPKDRFSAERLKGVDSTLKIQPAELGDSAMYLCASSVPGQFTEAFFGQGTRLTVV.

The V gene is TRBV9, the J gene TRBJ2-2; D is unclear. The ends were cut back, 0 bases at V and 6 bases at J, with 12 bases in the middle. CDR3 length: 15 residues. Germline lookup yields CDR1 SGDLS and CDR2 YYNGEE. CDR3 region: CASSVAIAPAGELFF. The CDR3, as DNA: TGTGCCAGCAGCGTAGCAATTGCCCCGGCCGGGGAGCTGTTTTTT.

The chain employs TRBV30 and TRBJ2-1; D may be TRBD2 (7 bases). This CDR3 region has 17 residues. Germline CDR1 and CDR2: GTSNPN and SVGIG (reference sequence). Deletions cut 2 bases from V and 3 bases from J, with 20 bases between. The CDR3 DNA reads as TGTGCCTGGAGTACGCCCTGGGGGGAGGGGGTCTACAATGAGCAGTTCTTC. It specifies CAWSTPWGEGVYNEQFF. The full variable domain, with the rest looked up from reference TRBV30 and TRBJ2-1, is SQTIHQWPATLVQPVGSPLSLECTVEGTSNPNLYWYRQAAGRGLQLLFYSVGIGQISSEVPQNLSASRPQDRQFILSSKKLLLSDSGFYLCAWSTPWGEGVYNEQFFGPGTRLTVL.

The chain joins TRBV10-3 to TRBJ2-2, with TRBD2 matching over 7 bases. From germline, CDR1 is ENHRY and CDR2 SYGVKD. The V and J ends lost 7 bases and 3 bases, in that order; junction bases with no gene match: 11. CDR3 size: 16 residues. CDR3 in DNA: TGTGCCATCAATCCTTACGGTACTAGCGACACCGGGGAGCTGTTTTTT. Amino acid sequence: CAINPYGTSDTGELFF.

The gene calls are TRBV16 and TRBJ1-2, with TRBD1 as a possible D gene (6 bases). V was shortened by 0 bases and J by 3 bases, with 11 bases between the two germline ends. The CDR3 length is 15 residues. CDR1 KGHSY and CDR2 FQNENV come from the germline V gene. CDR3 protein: CASSQSVRTDYGYTF. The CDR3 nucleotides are TGTGCCAGCAGCCAATCGGTTCGGACAGACTATGGCTACACCTTC.

The CDR3 DNA sequence: TGTGCCAGCAGTTTGGGGGGACAGAGAATCTATGGCTACACCTTC. Translated: CASSLGGQRIYGYTF. This rearrangement joins TRBV27 to TRBJ1-2, with TRBD1 matching 7 bases. This CDR3 spans 15 amino acids. The V gene's germline CDR1 is MNHEY and CDR2 SMNVEV (reference sequence). The V and J ends lost 3 bases and 4 bases, in that order; junction bases with no gene match: 8.

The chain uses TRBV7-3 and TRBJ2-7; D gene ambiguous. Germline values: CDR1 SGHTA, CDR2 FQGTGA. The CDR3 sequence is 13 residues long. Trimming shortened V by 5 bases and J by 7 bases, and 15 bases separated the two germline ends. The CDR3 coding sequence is TGTGCCAGCAGCCCGACTCCAGGTGGAGAGCAGTACTTC. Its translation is CASSPTPGGEQYF.

The CDR3 coding sequence is TGTGCCAGCAGCCCCCGACTAGCGCAAAATGAGCAGTTCTTC. This encodes CASSPRLAQNEQFF. The chain links TRBV9 to TRBJ2-1, with 8 bases aligning to TRBD2. CDR3 length: 14 residues. The ends lost 4 bases at V and 7 bases at J; junction bases unmatched: 7. Per the germline V gene, CDR1 is SGDLS and CDR2 is YYNGEE.

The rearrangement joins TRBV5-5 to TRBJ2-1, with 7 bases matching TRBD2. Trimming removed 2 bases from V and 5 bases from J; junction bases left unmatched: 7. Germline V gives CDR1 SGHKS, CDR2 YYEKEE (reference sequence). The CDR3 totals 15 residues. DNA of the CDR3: TGTGCCAGCAGCTTAGGTCCTAGCGGTAACAATGAGCAGTTCTTC. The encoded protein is CASSLGPSGNNEQFF.

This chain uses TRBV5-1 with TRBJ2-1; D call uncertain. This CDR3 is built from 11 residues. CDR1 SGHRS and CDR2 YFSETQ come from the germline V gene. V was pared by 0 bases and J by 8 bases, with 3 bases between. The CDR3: CASSLVDEQFF. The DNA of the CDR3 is TGCGCCAGCAGCTTGGTAGATGAGCAGTTCTTC.

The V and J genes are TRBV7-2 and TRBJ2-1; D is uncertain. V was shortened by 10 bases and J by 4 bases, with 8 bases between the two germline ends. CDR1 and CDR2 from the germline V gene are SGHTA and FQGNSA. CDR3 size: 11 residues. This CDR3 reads CATARYNEQFF. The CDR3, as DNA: TGTGCCACCGCCCGGTACAATGAGCAGTTCTTC.

This CDR3 is CASSLGGGGGDYGYTF. DNA for the CDR3: TGTGCCAGCAGCTTGGGAGGCGGGGGCGGCGACTATGGCTACACCTTC. This chain joins TRBV5-6 and TRBJ1-2; TRBD1 might be the D (6 bases). From germline, CDR1 is SGHDT and CDR2 YYEEEE. V lost 0 bases and J lost 3, with 15 bases in between. The CDR3 sequence is 16 residues long.

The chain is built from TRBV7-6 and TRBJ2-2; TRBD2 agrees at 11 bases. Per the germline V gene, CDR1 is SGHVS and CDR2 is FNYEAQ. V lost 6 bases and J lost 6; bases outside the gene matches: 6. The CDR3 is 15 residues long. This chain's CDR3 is CASRTLAGAAGELFF. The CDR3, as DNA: TGTGCCAGCAGGACACTAGCGGGAGCGGCCGGGGAGCTGTTTTTT. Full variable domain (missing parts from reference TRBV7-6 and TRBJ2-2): GAGVSQSPRYKVTKRGQDVALRCDPISGHVSLYWYRQALGQGPEFLTYFNYEAQQDKSGLPNDRFSAERPEGSISTLTIQRTEQRDSAMYRCASRTLAGAAGELFFGEGSRLTVL.

The CDR3, as DNA: TGTGCCAGTAGTATAACCTGGAATGAGCAGTTCTTC. It codes for CASSITWNEQFF. This rearrangement joins TRBV19 to TRBJ2-1; D is undetermined. Germline-derived CDR1 and CDR2 are LNHDA and SQIVND (reference sequence). V was clipped by 2 bases and J by 7 bases, with 6 bases between them. The CDR3 has 12 residues.

CDR3 residues: CASTPPGYYGYTF. The CDR3 DNA reads TGTGCCAGCACCCCCCCCGGGTACTATGGCTACACCTTC. The gene calls are TRBV6-6 and TRBJ1-2; D is uncertain. The CDR3 has 13 amino acids. The V end lost 7 bases, the J end lost 3 bases, and 12 bases lay between the germline ends. Germline CDR1 is MNHNY and CDR2 is SVGAGI (reference sequence).